These 7 T cell receptor beta chains originate from one sample sequenced in a study of T cells in Graves' hyperthyroidism and ophthalmopathy (dated by TCRdb to between 2018 and 2021). The library was generated by multiplex PCR. Sequencing was carried out with an Illumina HiSeq 2000. Amplification of TCR beta CDR3 regions was carried out from RNA transcripts. The first round of RT-PCR for the TCR CDR3 was performed with the HTBI primer set and the Qiagen OneStep RT-PCR kit. TCRdb reanalyzed the raw reads on its own, using fastp at Q25 for trimming and MiXCR for clone calling, and kept in-frame beta chains. Each record represents a unique CDR3 protein, reported with the most common genes and DNA among its rows. Across this sample there are approximately 600,000 distinct CDR3 sequences, with less than 25% seen only once. 34% of the sample is held by the ten biggest clonotypes. The source material was blood. These receptors originate from a man aged 25-45 years with Graves' ophthalmopathy.

This clonotype has ten or more counts. V usage is TRBV30 and J usage is TRBJ1-3, with 7 bases fitting TRBD1. There are 15 residues in the CDR3. The J segment lost 0 bases and the V segment lost 6 bases, leaving 8 bases of the junction unmatched. Germline-derived CDR1 and CDR2 are GTSNPN and SVGIG (reference sequence). The CDR3 loop is CACSGGPISGNTIYF. The DNA for the CDR3 is TGTGCCTGCTCAGGGGGGCCTATCTCTGGAAACACCATATATTTT.

This clonotype has more than one count but fewer than ten. The chain joins TRBV28 to TRBJ2-5; the D gene is possibly TRBD2 (6 bases). Germline values: CDR1 MDHEN, CDR2 SYDVKM. V was trimmed by 4 bases and J by 5 bases, leaving 11 bases between them. CDR3 length: 13 amino acids. CDR3 residues: CASSSGARETQYF. The CDR3 DNA reads TGTGCCAGCAGTTCGGGAGCTCGGGAGACCCAGTACTTC.

Points on this clonotype: This may stem from a read error, because a much larger clone lies one nucleotide away. V gene TRBV5-1 combines with J gene TRBJ1-1, with D possibly TRBD1 on 6 matching bases. Germline-derived CDR1 and CDR2 are SGHRS and YFSETQ. The CDR3 spans 12 residues. CDR3 residues: CASRLGDREAFF. The CDR3 DNA follows: TGCGCCAGCAGATTGGGTGACAGGGAAGCTTTCTTT.

The V call is TRBV2, the J call TRBJ2-7; D unclear. The germline CDR1 and CDR2 sequences are SNHLY and FYNNEI. V lost 8 bases to trimming and J lost 6 bases, with 14 bases between them. The CDR3 has 12 residues. The CDR3 region is CASLGHDGEQYF. As DNA, the CDR3 is TGTGCCAGCCTGGGCCACGACGGCGAGCAGTACTTC.

The chain is built from TRBV19 and TRBJ1-3; TRBD1 matches 8 bases. Germline CDR1 reads LNHDA; CDR2 reads SQIVND (reference sequence). V was pared by 3 bases and J by 0 bases, with 4 bases of the junction left unmatched. This CDR3 spans 16 amino acids. The DNA of the CDR3 is TGTGCCAGTAGTATGGGGGACAGGACCTCTGGAAACACCATATATTTT. It yields the protein CASSMGDRTSGNTIYF.

The CDR3 region has the DNA TGTGCCAGCAACCTAGGGACTAGCGGGTCCTACGAGCAGTACTTC. Its translation is CASNLGTSGSYEQYF. The V and J genes are TRBV9 and TRBJ2-7; 12 nucleotides match TRBD2. CDR3 length: 15 amino acids. Germline values: CDR1 SGDLS, CDR2 YYNGEE. V gave up 6 bases and J gave up 1 base; unmatched junction bases: 5.

The chain joins TRBV28 to TRBJ2-7; D may be TRBD2 (5 bases). Per the germline V gene, CDR1 is MDHEN and CDR2 is SYDVKM. CDR3 length: 15 amino acids. Between the trimmed V and J ends, which lost 5 bases and 1 base, there was a span of 15 bases. In DNA form, the CDR3 reads TGTGCCAGCAGTCCACCTCCCCCGGGATCCTACGAGCAGTACTTC. Translating it yields CASSPPPPGSYEQYF.